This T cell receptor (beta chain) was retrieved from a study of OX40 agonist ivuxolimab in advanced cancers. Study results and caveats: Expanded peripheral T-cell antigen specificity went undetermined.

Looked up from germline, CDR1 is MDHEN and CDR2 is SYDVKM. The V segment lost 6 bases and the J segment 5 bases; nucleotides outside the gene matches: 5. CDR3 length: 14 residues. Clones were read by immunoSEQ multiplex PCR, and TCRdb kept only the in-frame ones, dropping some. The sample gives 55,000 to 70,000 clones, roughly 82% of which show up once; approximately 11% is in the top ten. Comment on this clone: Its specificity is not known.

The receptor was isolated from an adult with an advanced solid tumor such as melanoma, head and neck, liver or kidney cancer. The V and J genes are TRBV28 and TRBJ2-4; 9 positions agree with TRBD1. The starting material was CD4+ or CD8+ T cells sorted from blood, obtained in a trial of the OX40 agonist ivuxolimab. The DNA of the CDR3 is TGTGCCAGCAGGGGACAGGGTGGTCAAAACATTCAGTACTTC. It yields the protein CASRGQGGQNIQYF. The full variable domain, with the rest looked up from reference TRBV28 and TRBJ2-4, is DVKVTQSSRYLVKRTGEKVFLECVQDMDHENMFWYRQDPGLGLRLIYFSYDVKMKEKGDIPEGYSVSREKKERFSLILESASTNQTSMYLCASRGQGGQNIQYFGAGTRLSVL.